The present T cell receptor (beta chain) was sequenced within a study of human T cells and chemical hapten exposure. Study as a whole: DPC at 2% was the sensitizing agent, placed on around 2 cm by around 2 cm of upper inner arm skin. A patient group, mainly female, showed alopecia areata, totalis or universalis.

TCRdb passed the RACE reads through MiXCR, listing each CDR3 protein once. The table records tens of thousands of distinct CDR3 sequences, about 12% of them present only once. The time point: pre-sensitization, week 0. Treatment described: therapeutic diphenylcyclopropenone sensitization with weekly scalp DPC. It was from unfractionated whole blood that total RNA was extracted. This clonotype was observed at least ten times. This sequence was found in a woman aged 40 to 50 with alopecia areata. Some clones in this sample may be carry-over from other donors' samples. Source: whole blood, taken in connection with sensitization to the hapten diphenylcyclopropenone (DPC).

The CDR3 region is CASSPPLGAGMNTGELFF. The DNA for the CDR3 is TGTGCCAGCAGTCCCCCGCTGGGGGCGGGAATGAACACCGGGGAGCTGTTTTTT. The genes are TRBV28 and TRBJ2-2; D tentatively fits TRBD1 or TRBD2 (6 bases each). The V gene lost 5 bases and the J gene lost 1 base, with 20 bases spanning the gap. Germline V gene data show CDR1 as MDHEN and CDR2 as SYDVKM. The CDR3 is 18 residues long.